These T cell receptor beta chains were read from a single sample in a study of T cells in narcolepsy. Assay used: immunoSEQ multiplex PCR; TCRdb lists only in-frame clones, some missing. The sample holds about 35,000 clones; 65% to 85% are singletons and the top ten take 1% to 1.2%. Sequenced material: memory (CD45RA-) CD4+ T cells from blood. These receptors were collected from a human donor in good health. The CDR3 runs from the conserved cysteine through the conserved F or W. The D gene is left open where the match is weak. Size values are once, few and many counts, or a class for expanded clones, and some rows have none.

j_call | d_call | clone_size | v_call | cdr3_nt | cdr3_aa
TRBJ1-1 | NA | NA | TRBV4-2 | TGTGCCAGCAGCCAAGAGGAGGGGGTTAGCACTGAAGCTTTCTTT | CASSQEEGVSTEAFF
TRBJ1-2 | TRBD1 | NA | TRBV19 | TGTGCCAGTAGAAAGACCGGGACAGGGGCCTACACCTTC | CASRKTGTGAYTF
TRBJ2-3 | TRBD2 | NA | TRBV7-2 | TGTGCCAGCAGCCACCGCATGGGCGGGGGGGCAGGCACAGATACGCAGTATTTT | CASSHRMGGGAGTDTQYF
TRBJ2-5 | NA | NA | TRBV12-2 | TGTGCAAGTCGCTTAAACCAGCGGGAGGCCGGGAAAAAAGAGACCCAGTACTTC | CASRLNQREAGKKETQYF
TRBJ2-7 | TRBD1 | NA | TRBV27 | TGTGCCAGCAGTTCCCCCGGGACAGGGAACTACGAGCAGTACTTC | CASSSPGTGNYEQYF
TRBJ1-5 | NA | NA | TRBV27 | TGTGCCAGCAGTTTAGGTCAGGGTCCCAATCAGCCCCAGCATTTT | CASSLGQGPNQPQHF
TRBJ2-3 | NA | NA | TRBV9 | TGTGCCAGCAGCGTGGGCCCAGATACGCAGTATTTT | CASSVGPDTQYF
TRBJ1-5 | TRBD1 | NA | TRBV7-2 | TGTGCCAGCAGCCCCAGACAGGGGTATAATCAGCCCCAGCATTTT | CASSPRQGYNQPQHF
TRBJ1-2 | TRBD1 | NA | TRBV7-9 | TGTGCCAGCAGCCCCACAGGGGGCCCCGATGGCTACACCTTC | CASSPTGGPDGYTF
TRBJ2-7 | NA | NA | TRBV28 | TGTGCCAGCAGTCGCCTCACAGGGTCGTTATCCTACGAGCAGTACTTC | CASSRLTGSLSYEQYF
TRBJ1-3 | TRBD1 | NA | TRBV27 | TGTGCCAGCAGTTTATCGCCGCAGGGGGGCGCTTCTGGAAACACCATATATTTT | CASSLSPQGGASGNTIYF
TRBJ1-1 | NA | NA | TRBV7-3 | TGTGCCAGCAGCTACGGGACCAACACTGAAGCTTTCTTT | CASSYGTNTEAFF
TRBJ2-7 | TRBD2 | NA | TRBV4-2 | TGTGCCAGCTCCAAAGGGGATAGCGGGGGAACCCCCTACGAGCAGTACTTC | CASSKGDSGGTPYEQYF
TRBJ2-1 | TRBD1 | NA | TRBV11-3 | TGTGCCAGCAGCTTGCGACAGGGGAGCGACAATGAGCAGTTCTTC | CASSLRQGSDNEQFF
TRBJ2-2 | TRBD1 | NA | TRBV6-1 | TGTGCCAGCAGGACAGGGGTGTACACCGGGGAGCTGTTTTTT | CASRTGVYTGELFF
TRBJ2-5 | TRBD2 | NA | TRBV10-1 | TGCGCCAGCAGTGAGATTGGGACTAGCAACGAGACCCAGTACTTC | CASSEIGTSNETQYF
TRBJ1-6 | TRBD1 | NA | TRBV19 | TGTGCCAGTAGTGCCAAGACAGGGGCCGCTAATTCACCCCTCCACTTT | CASSAKTGAANSPLHF
TRBJ1-1 | NA | NA | TRBV25-1 | TGTGCCAGCAGTGAGGGACTGGGACTGGGAGTCTCTGAAGCTTTCTTT | CASSEGLGLGVSEAFF
TRBJ2-7 | TRBD1 | NA | TRBV6-1 | TGTGCCAGCACCCTCTTCGGGACAGGTGCCTACGAGCAGTACTTC | CASTLFGTGAYEQYF
TRBJ2-1 | NA | few | TRBV4-3 | TGCGCCAGCAGCCAAGATCCCCGCAGGGTCAATGAGCAGTTCTTC | CASSQDPRRVNEQFF
TRBJ1-5 | NA | medium-sized | TRBV20-1 | TGCAGTGCTAAAGGGATTCAGCCCCAGCATTTT | CSAKGIQPQHF
TRBJ1-4 | NA | NA | TRBV28 | TGTGCCAGCAGCGGACATATACCTAATGAAAAACTGTTTTTT | CASSGHIPNEKLFF
TRBJ1-1 | NA | NA | TRBV4-2 | TGTGCCAGCAGCCAAATCTCGCGCGCTGAAGCTTTCTTT | CASSQISRAEAFF